This entry lists 7 T cell receptor beta chains sequenced from one sample in a study of cytomegalovirus exposure and HLA in healthy donors (dated by TCRdb to the late 2010s). The library was prepared using the immunoSEQ multiplex PCR assay. This is the immuneACCESS table as TCRdb keeps it, with only in-frame sequences that have V and J called. A part of the clones is gone; compared with another copy, unresolved V genes explain less than half, and the rest is unexplained. The sample data list some 260,000 clones, and roughly 87% of these were observed just once. The ten largest clones add up to around 12% of the sample. The sequencing sample was made of PBMCs. All receptors derive from a man aged 18 to 30 in good health and CMV-seropositive.

The genes are TRBV19 and TRBJ1-2, with D unclear. CDR1 is LNHDA, CDR2 SQIVND, per germline (reference sequence). V gave up 3 bases and J gave up 0 bases, with 11 bases separating them. This CDR3 is 15 amino acids long. The CDR3 DNA is TGTGCCAGTAGTATTGGGCAGACCACTAACTATGGCTACACCTTC. Protein sequence: CASSIGQTTNYGYTF.

This clone was seen only once. V gene TRBV18 combines with J gene TRBJ1-5, with 7 bases aligning to TRBD1. Germline CDR1 is KGHSH and CDR2 is LQKENI. The CDR3 consists of 15 residues. Unmatched junction bases numbered 5, after V lost 6 bases and J lost 0 bases. The CDR3 DNA reads as TGTGCCAGCTCCCAAGGGACAGTTAGCAATCAGCCCCAGCATTTT. Translating gives CASSQGTVSNQPQHF.

The chain recombines TRBV5-1 with TRBJ2-3; perhaps TRBD2 as D (6 bases). The CDR3 has 14 residues. Germline-derived CDR1 and CDR2 are SGHRS and YFSETQ. V was trimmed by 3 bases and J by 6 bases, leaving 14 bases between them. Here the CDR3 DNA reads TGCGCCAGCAGCTGGGGGGAGTTGGAGGATACGCAGTATTTT. Amino acid sequence: CASSWGELEDTQYF.

This clone appeared a few times. Likely a read error: the CDR3 ends without its conserved phenylalanine or tryptophan. It is unclear where the CDR3 begins or ends on the DNA, so no DNA is shown, and the CDR3 is as TCRdb lists it. Here the CDR3 reads CASSPRTAPSSM. The gene calls are TRBV18 and TRBJ1-1; the D call of TRBD1 is as the table states it, not checked on the DNA. The CDR3 numbers 12 amino acids, ends counted. Germline loops: CDR1 KGHSH, CDR2 LQKENI.

This clone was seen once. This chain joins TRBV29-1 and TRBJ2-5; TRBD1 might be the D (6 bases). The CDR3 spans 12 residues. The germline V gene has CDR1 SQVTM and CDR2 ANQGSEA. Trimming stripped 4 bases from V and 5 bases from J, with 11 bases between. The CDR3 DNA reads TGCAGCGTTGTAACAGGGTCGGAGACCCAGTACTTC. It codes for CSVVTGSETQYF.

V gene TRBV4-3 combines with J gene TRBJ2-1; 7 bases match TRBD2. The CDR3 is made up of 17 amino acids. After removal of 4 bases from V and 0 bases from J, the junction contained 9 bases not matched to a gene. The germline V gene has CDR1 LGHNA and CDR2 YSLEER. This chain's CDR3 is CASSRSTGGSSYNEQFF. In nucleotides, the CDR3 is TGCGCCAGCAGCCGAAGTACGGGGGGAAGCTCCTACAATGAGCAGTTCTTC.

The rearrangement links TRBV7-9 to TRBJ2-5; maybe TRBD2 (5 bases). The CDR3 totals 14 residues. The germline gives CDR1 SEHNR, CDR2 FQNEAQ (reference sequence). Trimming took off 5 bases at V and 5 bases at J, with 15 bases between the two ends. CDR3 loop: CASSRREGRETQYF. CDR3 nucleotides: TGTGCCAGCAGCCGTCGTGAGGGCCGGGAGACCCAGTACTTC. Complete variable domain (other parts from reference TRBV7-9 and TRBJ2-5): DTGVSQNPRHKITKRGQNVTFRCDPISEHNRLYWYRQTLGQGPEFLTYFQNEAQLEKSRLLSDRFSAERPKGSFSTLEIQRTEQGDSAMYLCASSRREGRETQYFGPGTRLLVL.